Listed here are 11 T cell receptor beta chains from one sample, sequenced in a study of regulatory T cells in long-lasting Graves disease. Arm-PCR of CDR3 regions and iRepertoire HTBI primers were used to build TCR beta libraries. One entry per CDR3 protein, called by TCRdb with MiXCR from the multiplex PCR reads. In the table there are approximately 360,000 distinct CDR3 sequences, roughly 10% of which are singletons. Time point noted: newly diagnosed GD, antithyroid drugs for less than 3 months. Following extraction of RNA from PBMCs, that RNA was used to make the TCR library. This sample also belongs to another study, concerning T cells in Graves' hyperthyroidism and ophthalmopathy.

Sequencing used peripheral blood mononuclear cells (PBMCs), obtained at new diagnosis, from a patient treated with antithyroid drugs. These receptors were collected from a woman between 18 and 29 years old with Graves disease.

This clonotype occurred a few times. The rearrangement joins TRBV19 to TRBJ2-1; D remains ambiguous. Trimming left V 9 bases short and J 9 bases short, with 18 bases between. The CDR3 is 13 residues long. CDR1 is LNHDA, CDR2 SQIVND, per germline (reference sequence). The CDR3: CASNIDHLGEQFF. The CDR3 nucleotides read TGTGCCAGCAATATCGATCACCTTGGTGAGCAGTTCTTC.

The J gene is TRBJ2-5, the V gene TRBV29-1; D is uncertain. In germline, CDR1 is SQVTM, CDR2 ANQGSEA. The germline V and J ends were trimmed by 4 bases and 5 bases, with 8 bases remaining between them. This CDR3 has 11 residues. This CDR3 is CSVVPHETQYF. The CDR3, as DNA: TGCAGCGTTGTACCCCACGAGACCCAGTACTTC.

This clonotype has only a few counts. The chain combines TRBV6-2 or TRBV6-3 with TRBJ2-3, with D possibly matching TRBD2 (5 bases). CDR1 and CDR2 (germline): MNHEY, SVGEGT. Trimming pared 6 bases from V and 5 bases from J, leaving 21 bases between. There are 16 residues in the CDR3. CDR3: CASSAPGRTEGDTQYF. For the CDR3, the DNA is TGTGCCAGCAGCGCGCCGGGCAGGACTGAGGGAGATACGCAGTATTTT.

In its sample, this clonotype was seen many times. This rearrangement joins TRBV2 to TRBJ2-5; perhaps TRBD2 as D (6 bases). CDR1 and CDR2 from the germline V gene are SNHLY and FYNNEI. The CDR3 has 16 amino acids. Deletions cut 9 bases from V and 0 bases from J, with 20 bases between. For the CDR3, the DNA is TGTGCCAGTGAGACTAGGGCGGCTGCGTACCAAGAGACCCAGTACTTC. It yields the protein CASETRAAAYQETQYF. The complete variable domain, with remaining parts taken from reference TRBV2 and TRBJ2-5, reads EPEVTQTPSHQVTQMGQEVILRCVPISNHLYFYWYRQILGQKVEFLVSFYNNEISEKSEIFDDQFSVERPDGSNFTLKIRSTKLEDSAMYFCASETRAAAYQETQYFGPGTRLLVL.

This clonotype was picked up many times. The V call is TRBV13, the J call TRBJ2-7; 11 bases are shared with TRBD2. The V gene's germline CDR1 is PRHDT and CDR2 FYEKMQ (reference sequence). This CDR3 has 19 amino acids. V shed 5 bases and J 3 bases; nucleotides not matched to a gene: 18. The CDR3 sequence: CASSARLRTTSGIFYEQYF. The DNA of the CDR3 is TGTGCCAGCAGCGCACGCCTGCGAACGACTAGCGGGATTTTCTACGAGCAGTACTTC.

Many counts were recorded for this clonotype. This sequence joins TRBV20-1 and TRBJ1-1; a weak D match, TRBD1 (6 bases). V was cut by 6 bases and J by 1 base, with 15 bases left in between. The germline V gene encodes CDR1 DFQATT and CDR2 SNEGSKA (reference sequence). The CDR3 is made up of 14 amino acids. The CDR3 coding sequence is TGCAGTGCCAACGTCCCGGGGGCGAACACTGAAGCTTTCTTT. It specifies CSANVPGANTEAFF.

This chain connects TRBV7-9 to TRBJ2-7; 10 nucleotides match TRBD1. With 5 bases clipped from V and 3 bases from J, the junction kept 4 bases outside the gene matches. The CDR3 is 14 residues long. Germline-derived CDR1 and CDR2 are SEHNR and FQNEAQ (reference sequence). CDR3 sequence reads: CASSLRDRGYEQYF. DNA for the CDR3: TGTGCCAGCAGCCTCCGGGACAGGGGCTACGAGCAGTACTTC. Based on the CDR3 plus reference TRBV7-9 and TRBJ2-7, the full variable domain is DTGVSQNPRHKITKRGQNVTFRCDPISEHNRLYWYRQTLGQGPEFLTYFQNEAQLEKSRLLSDRFSAERPKGSFSTLEIQRTEQGDSAMYLCASSLRDRGYEQYFGPGTRLTVT.

This clonotype has ten or more counts. The V call is TRBV20-1, the J call TRBJ2-7; maybe TRBD1 (5 bases). CDR3 size: 16 residues. Germline V gives CDR1 DFQATT, CDR2 SNEGSKA (reference sequence). Trimming stripped 0 bases from V and 3 bases from J, with 18 bases between. CDR3 loop: CSARDLDFPRVYEQYF. DNA of the CDR3: TGCAGTGCTAGAGATCTTGATTTCCCCAGGGTCTACGAGCAGTACTTC.

The chain has TRBV12-3 or TRBV12-4 and TRBJ1-4; TRBD1 is a possible D gene (6 bases). The CDR3 runs to 14 residues. Trimming left V 3 bases short and J 10 bases short, with 15 bases between. CDR3 residues: CASSFSWGRGKLFF. CDR3 bases: TGTGCCAGCAGTTTTTCATGGGGCAGGGGAAAACTGTTTTTT.

The table lists this clonotype with many counts. In DNA form, the CDR3 reads TGTGCCAGCAGTTTATGGGGGACCGGGGAGCTGTTTTTT. Its protein is CASSLWGTGELFF. The rearrangement links TRBV28 to TRBJ2-2; D is uncertain. The CDR3 contains 13 residues. With 0 bases removed from V and 5 bases from J, the gap between germline ends came to 4 bases. Germline lookup yields CDR1 MDHEN and CDR2 SYDVKM.

The CDR3 region is CASSSQLAGDETQYF. In DNA form, the CDR3 reads TGTGCCAGCAGTTCGCAACTAGCGGGAGATGAGACCCAGTACTTC. This chain joins TRBV6-2 or TRBV6-3 and TRBJ2-5; TRBD2 agrees at 11 bases. The CDR3 spans 15 residues. Germline V gives CDR1 MNHEY, CDR2 SVGEGT. The V and J ends lost 4 bases and 5 bases, in that order; junction bases with no gene match: 6.